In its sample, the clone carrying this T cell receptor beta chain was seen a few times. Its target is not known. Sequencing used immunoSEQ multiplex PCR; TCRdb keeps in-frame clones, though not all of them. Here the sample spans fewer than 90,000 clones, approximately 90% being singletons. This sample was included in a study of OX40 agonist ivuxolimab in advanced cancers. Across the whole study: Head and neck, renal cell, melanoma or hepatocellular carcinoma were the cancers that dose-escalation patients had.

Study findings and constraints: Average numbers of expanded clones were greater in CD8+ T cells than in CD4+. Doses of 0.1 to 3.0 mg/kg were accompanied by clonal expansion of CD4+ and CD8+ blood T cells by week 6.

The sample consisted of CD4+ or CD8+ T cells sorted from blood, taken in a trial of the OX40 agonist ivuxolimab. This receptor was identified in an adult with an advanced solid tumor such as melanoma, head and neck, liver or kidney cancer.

CDR3 amino acids: CASTPDGNTEAFF. The DNA for the CDR3 is TGTGCCAGTACACCCGACGGAAACACTGAAGCTTTCTTT. The chain links TRBV19 to TRBJ1-1; no reliable D call. The CDR3 is made up of 13 amino acids. The germline V and J ends were trimmed by 7 bases and 2 bases, with 11 bases remaining between them. Germline loops: CDR1 LNHDA, CDR2 SQIVND (reference sequence).